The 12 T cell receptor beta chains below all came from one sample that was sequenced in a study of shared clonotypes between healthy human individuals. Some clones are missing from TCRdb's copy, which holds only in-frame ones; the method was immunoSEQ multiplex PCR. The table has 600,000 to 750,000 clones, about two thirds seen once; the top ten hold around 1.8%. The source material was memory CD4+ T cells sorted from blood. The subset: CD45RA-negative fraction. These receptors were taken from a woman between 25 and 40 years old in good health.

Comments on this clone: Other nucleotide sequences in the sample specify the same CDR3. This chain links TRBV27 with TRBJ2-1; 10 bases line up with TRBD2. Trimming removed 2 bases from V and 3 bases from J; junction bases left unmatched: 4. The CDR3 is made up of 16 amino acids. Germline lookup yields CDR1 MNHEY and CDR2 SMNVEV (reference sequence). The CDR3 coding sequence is TGTGCCAGCAGTTTACTAGCGGGAGCGGTCTACAATGAGCAGTTCTTC. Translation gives CASSLLAGAVYNEQFF.

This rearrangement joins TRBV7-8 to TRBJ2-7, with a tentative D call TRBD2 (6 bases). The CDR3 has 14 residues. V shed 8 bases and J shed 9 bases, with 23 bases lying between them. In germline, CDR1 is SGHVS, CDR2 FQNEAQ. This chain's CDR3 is CASDPGGRSVSQYF. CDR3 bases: TGTGCCAGCGATCCCGGTGGGAGGTCCGTGTCGCAGTACTTC.

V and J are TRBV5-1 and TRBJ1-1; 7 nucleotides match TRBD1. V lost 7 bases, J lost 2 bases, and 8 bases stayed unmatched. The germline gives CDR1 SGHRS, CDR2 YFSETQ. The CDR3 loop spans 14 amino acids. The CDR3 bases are TGCGCCAGCGGTACAGGGGCGGAAAACACTGAAGCTTTCTTT. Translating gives CASGTGAENTEAFF.

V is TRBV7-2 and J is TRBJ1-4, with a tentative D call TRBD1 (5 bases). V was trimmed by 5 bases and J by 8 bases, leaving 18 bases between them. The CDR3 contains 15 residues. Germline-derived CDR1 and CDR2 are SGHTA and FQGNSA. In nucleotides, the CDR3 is TGTGCCAGCAGCCAGCAAAAGGACATGGAGGAAAAACTGTTTTTT. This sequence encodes CASSQQKDMEEKLFF. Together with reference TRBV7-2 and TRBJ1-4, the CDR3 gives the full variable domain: GAGVSQSPSNKVTEKGKDVELRCDPISGHTALYWYRQSLGQGLEFLIYFQGNSAPDKSGLPSDRFSAERTGGSVSTLTIQRTQQEDSAVYLCASSQQKDMEEKLFFGSGTQLSVL.

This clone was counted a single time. The CDR3 DNA reads TGTGCCAGCAGCGTCACCTTAGCGGGAGTCTCCGAGCAGTACTTC. It translates to CASSVTLAGVSEQYF. V is TRBV9 and J is TRBJ2-7; 9 bases match TRBD2. This CDR3 contains 15 residues. In germline, CDR1 is SGDLS, CDR2 YYNGEE. V was clipped by 2 bases and J by 6 bases; unmatched bases: 9.

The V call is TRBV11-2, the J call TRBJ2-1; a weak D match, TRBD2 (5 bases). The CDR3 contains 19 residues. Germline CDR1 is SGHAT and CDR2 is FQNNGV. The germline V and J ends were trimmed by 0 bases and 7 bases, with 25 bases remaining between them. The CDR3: CASSLDRLSGTDRRNEQFF. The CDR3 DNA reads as TGTGCCAGCAGCTTAGATCGGTTGAGCGGAACCGACCGGAGGAATGAGCAGTTCTTC. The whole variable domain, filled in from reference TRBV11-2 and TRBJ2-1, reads EAGVAQSPRYKIIEKRQSVAFWCNPISGHATLYWYQQILGQGPKLLIQFQNNGVVDDSQLPKDRFSAERLKGVDSTLKIQPAKLEDSAVYLCASSLDRLSGTDRRNEQFFGPGTRLTVL.

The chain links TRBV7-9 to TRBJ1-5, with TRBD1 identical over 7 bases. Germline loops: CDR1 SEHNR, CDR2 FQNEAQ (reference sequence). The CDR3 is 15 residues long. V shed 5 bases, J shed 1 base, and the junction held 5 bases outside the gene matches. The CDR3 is CASSPGTASNQPQHF. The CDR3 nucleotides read TGTGCCAGCAGCCCTGGGACAGCGAGCAATCAGCCCCAGCATTTT.

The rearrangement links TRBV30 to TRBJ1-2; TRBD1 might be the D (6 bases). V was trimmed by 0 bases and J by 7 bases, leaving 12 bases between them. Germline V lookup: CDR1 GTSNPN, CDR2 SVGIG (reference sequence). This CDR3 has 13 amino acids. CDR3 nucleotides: TGTGCCTGGAGTGTAGTTACAGGGACTGGCTACACCTTC. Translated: CAWSVVTGTGYTF.

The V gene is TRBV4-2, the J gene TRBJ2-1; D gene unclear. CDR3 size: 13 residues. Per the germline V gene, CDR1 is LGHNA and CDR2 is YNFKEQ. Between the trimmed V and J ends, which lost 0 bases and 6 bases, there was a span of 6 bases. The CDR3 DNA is TGTGCCAGCAGCCAAGATTTCCCCAATGAGCAGTTCTTC. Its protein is CASSQDFPNEQFF.

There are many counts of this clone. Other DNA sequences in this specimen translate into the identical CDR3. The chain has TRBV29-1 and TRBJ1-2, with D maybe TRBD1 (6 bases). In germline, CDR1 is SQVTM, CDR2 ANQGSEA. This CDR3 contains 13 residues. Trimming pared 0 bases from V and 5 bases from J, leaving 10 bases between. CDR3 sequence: CSVEDRGRYGYTF. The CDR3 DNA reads TGCAGCGTTGAAGACAGGGGACGGTATGGCTACACCTTC.

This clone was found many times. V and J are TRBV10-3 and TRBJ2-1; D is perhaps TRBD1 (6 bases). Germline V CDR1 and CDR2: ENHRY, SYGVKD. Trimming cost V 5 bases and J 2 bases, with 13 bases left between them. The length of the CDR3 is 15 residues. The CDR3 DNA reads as TGTGCCATCAGTCCCAGGGGACCCCCCTACAATGAGCAGTTCTTC. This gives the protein CAISPRGPPYNEQFF.

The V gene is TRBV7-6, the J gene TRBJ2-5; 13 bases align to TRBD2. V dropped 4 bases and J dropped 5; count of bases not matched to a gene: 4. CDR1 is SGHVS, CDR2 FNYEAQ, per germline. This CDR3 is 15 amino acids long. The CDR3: CASSSILAGGETQYF. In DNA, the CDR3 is TGTGCCAGCAGCTCGATACTAGCGGGAGGGGAGACCCAGTACTTC.